The T cell receptor (beta chain) described here comes from a study of neurological immune-mediated disorders. Trimming cost V 5 bases and J 4 bases; bases outside gene matches: 11. The CDR3 contains 16 residues. Ten or more counts support this clonotype. TCRdb independently ran MiXCR on the 5' RACE reads; one entry per CDR3 protein. Of tens of thousands of distinct CDR3 sequences listed, 10% were seen once; the top ten hold 1.8%. This sequence was found in a man in his forties in good health. Sequencing input: PBMCs. The J gene is TRBJ2-5, the V gene TRBV12-3 or TRBV12-4; 9 nucleotides match TRBD1. CDR3 sequence: CASSPDRGIGSETQYF. CDR3 DNA sequence: TGTGCCAGCAGTCCCGACAGGGGGATTGGTTCAGAGACCCAGTACTTC.